This TCR beta chain was identified during a study of T cell changes during pregnancy in multiple sclerosis. CDR3 length: 14 residues. Germline assignment: CDR1 MGHRA and CDR2 YSYEKL. Unmatched junction bases numbered 4, after V lost 3 bases and J lost 6 bases. Sequencing was performed with immunoSEQ multiplex PCR; in TCRdb, only in-frame clones are kept and a portion is missing. This table has 46,000 or so clones, about 94% appearing once. Material: CD8+ T cells from peripheral blood mononuclear cells, obtained after pregnancy. The receptor comes from a female donor with multiple sclerosis, enrolled in a pregnancy study. This rearrangement joins TRBV4-1 to TRBJ2-2; 7 bases are a match to TRBD1. The CDR3 coding sequence is TGCGCCAGCAGCCATCGCCAGGGGGCCGGGGAGCTGTTTTTT. Translated: CASSHRQGAGELFF.